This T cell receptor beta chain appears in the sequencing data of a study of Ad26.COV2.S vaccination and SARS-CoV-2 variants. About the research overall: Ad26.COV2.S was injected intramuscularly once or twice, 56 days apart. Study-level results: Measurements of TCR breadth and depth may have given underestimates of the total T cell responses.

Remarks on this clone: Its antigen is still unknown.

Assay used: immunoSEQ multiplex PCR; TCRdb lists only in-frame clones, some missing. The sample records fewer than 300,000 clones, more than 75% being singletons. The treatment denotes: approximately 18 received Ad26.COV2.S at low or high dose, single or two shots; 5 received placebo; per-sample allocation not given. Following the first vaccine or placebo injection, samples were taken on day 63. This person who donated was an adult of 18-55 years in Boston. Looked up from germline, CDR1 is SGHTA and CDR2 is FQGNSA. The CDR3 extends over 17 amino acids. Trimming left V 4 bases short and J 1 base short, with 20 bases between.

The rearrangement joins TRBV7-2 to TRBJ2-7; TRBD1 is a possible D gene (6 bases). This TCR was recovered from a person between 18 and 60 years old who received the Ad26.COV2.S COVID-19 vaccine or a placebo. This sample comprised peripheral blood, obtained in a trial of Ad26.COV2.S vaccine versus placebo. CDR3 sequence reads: CASSSYGDRPLSYEQYF. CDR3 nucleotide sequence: TGTGCCAGCAGCTCTTACGGTGACAGGCCCCTTTCCTACGAGCAGTACTTC. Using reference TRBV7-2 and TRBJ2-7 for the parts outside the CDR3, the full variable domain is GAGVSQSPSNKVTEKGKDVELRCDPISGHTALYWYRQSLGQGLEFLIYFQGNSAPDKSGLPSDRFSAERTGGSVSTLTIQRTQQEDSAVYLCASSSYGDRPLSYEQYFGPGTRLTVT.